The entry below describes one TCR beta chain. The assay was immunoSEQ multiplex PCR, and TCRdb's table has in-frame clones only and misses some. The sample yields approximately 51,000 clones, 92% seen once. The sample originates from a study of T cell changes during pregnancy in multiple sclerosis. Germline V CDR1 and CDR2: MNHEY, SMNVEV (reference sequence). CDR3 length: 15 residues. The V gene lost 5 bases and the J gene lost 3 bases, with 17 bases spanning the gap. The source is a female donor with multiple sclerosis, enrolled in a pregnancy study. V usage is TRBV27 and J usage is TRBJ2-7; D might be TRBD1 (6 bases). The input for sequencing was CD4+ T cells from peripheral blood mononuclear cells, taken after pregnancy. The CDR3, as DNA: TGTGCCAGCAGTAGGACCCGGGACACGAGCTACGAGCAGTACTTC. Protein product: CASSRTRDTSYEQYF.